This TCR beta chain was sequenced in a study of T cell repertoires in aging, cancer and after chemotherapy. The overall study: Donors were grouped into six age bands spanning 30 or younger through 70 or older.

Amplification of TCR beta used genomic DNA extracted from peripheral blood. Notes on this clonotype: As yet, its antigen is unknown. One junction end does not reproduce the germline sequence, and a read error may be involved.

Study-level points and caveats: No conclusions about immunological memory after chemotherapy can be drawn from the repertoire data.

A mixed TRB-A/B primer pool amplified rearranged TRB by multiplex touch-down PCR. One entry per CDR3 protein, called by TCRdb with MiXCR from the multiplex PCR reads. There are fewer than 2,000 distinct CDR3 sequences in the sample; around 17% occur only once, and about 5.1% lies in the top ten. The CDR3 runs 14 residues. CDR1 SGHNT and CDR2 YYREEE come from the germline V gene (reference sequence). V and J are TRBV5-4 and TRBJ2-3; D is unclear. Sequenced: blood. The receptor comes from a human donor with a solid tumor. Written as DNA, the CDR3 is TGTGCCAGCAGCGACCTTATCCTGCCAGATACGAAGTATTTT. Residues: CASSDLILPDTKYF.